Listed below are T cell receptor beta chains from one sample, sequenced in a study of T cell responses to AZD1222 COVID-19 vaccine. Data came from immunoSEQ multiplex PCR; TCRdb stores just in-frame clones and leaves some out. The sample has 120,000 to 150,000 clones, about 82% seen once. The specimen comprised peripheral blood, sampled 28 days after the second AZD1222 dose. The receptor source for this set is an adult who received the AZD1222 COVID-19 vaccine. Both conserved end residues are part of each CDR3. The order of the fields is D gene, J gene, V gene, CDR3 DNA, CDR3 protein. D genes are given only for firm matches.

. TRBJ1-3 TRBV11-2 TGTGCCAGCAGCCTTACCTGGAGCTCTGGAAACACCATATATTTT CASSLTWSSGNTIYF
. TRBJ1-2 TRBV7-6 TGTGCCAGCAGCTTAGTTCCGGGGGCGGAAGGCGGCTACACCTTC CASSLVPGAEGGYTF
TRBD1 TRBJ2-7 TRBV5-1 TGCGCCAGCAGCTTGGCCGGGGACAGAATAAGCGAGCAGTACTTC CASSLAGDRISEQYF
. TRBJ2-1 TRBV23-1 TGCGCCAGGTGGACGGAGATCGATGAGCAGTTCTTC CARWTEIDEQFF
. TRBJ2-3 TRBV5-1 TGCGCCAGCAGCTTGGCAGATACGCAGTATTTT CASSLADTQYF
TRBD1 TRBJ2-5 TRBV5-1 TGCGCCAGCAGCGACACCCAGGGGGCGGAGACCCAGTACTTC CASSDTQGAETQYF
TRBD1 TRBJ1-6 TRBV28 TGTGCCAGCAACGCCTCGGACAGGGGCCCCTATAATTCACCCCTCCACTTT CASNASDRGPYNSPLHF
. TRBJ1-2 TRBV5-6 TGTGCCAGCAGCTTGAGAGGACTCCTTACTGGGGGCTACACCTTC CASSLRGLLTGGYTF
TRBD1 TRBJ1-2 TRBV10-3 TGTGCCATCACTATGGACAGGAACTATGGCTACACCTTC CAITMDRNYGYTF
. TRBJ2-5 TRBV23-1 TGCGCCAGCAGTCGCCTAAGGGGACGGGAAGAGACCCAGTACTTC CASSRLRGREETQYF
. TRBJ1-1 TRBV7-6 TGTGCCAGCAGCCCCAGCTGGGGGGGGGAGAAAACTGAAGCTTTCTTT CASSPSWGGEKTEAFF
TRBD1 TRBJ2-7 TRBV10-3 TGTGCCATCAGTGGACAGGGAAAGTCGAGCGACGAGCAGTACTTC CAISGQGKSSDEQYF
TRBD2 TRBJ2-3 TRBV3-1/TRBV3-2 TGTGCCAGCAGCCAAGATGGGCTAGCGGGAGTAGTAACAGATACGCAGTATTTT CASSQDGLAGVVTDTQYF
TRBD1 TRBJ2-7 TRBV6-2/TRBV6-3 TGTGCCAGCAGTTACTCACGGACAGGAGGTGCCTACGAGCAGTACTTC CASSYSRTGGAYEQYF
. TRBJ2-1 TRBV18 TGTGCCAGCTCACCACCTTCGGGTCTAACCTACAATGAGCAGTTCTTC CASSPPSGLTYNEQFF
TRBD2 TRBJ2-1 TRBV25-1 TGTGCCAGCAGTCTTATAGCGGGGGGGCCGCTCAATGAGCAGTTCTTC CASSLIAGGPLNEQFF
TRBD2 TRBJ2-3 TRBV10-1 TGCGCCAGCGGGGATACTAGCGGGGGTCTCACAGATACGCAGTATTTT CASGDTSGGLTDTQYF